This record concerns one T cell receptor (beta chain) sequence. Its antigen is unknown. This CDR3 contains 17 residues. V lost 0 bases, J lost 0 bases, and 7 bases stayed unmatched. Per germline, CDR1 SEHNR and CDR2 FQNEAQ (reference sequence). This specimen belongs to a study of cytomegalovirus exposure and HLA in healthy donors. Whole-study findings and limits: TCR beta V- and J-gene trimming, according to a later analysis, was linked to a missense DCLRE1C variant. A prior analysis recorded that most TCR beta V segments were productive about 87% or about 30% of the time.

The PCR was carried out with 60 Vbeta primers and 13 Jbeta primers. Profiling relied on immunoSEQ multiplex PCR, and the TCRdb table lists in-frame clones only, not all of them. The sample records over 100,000 clones, roughly 73% being singletons. V and J are TRBV7-9 and TRBJ2-5, with 7 bases lining up with TRBD1. Specimen: PBMCs. This TCR derives from a woman in her 30s in good health and CMV-seronegative. CDR3 sequence: CASSLALGQPYQETQYF. The CDR3 DNA reads TGTGCCAGCAGCTTAGCATTGGGACAGCCGTACCAAGAGACCCAGTACTTC. Using reference TRBV7-9 and TRBJ2-5 for the parts outside the CDR3, the full variable domain is DTGVSQNPRHKITKRGQNVTFRCDPISEHNRLYWYRQTLGQGPEFLTYFQNEAQLEKSRLLSDRFSAERPKGSFSTLEIQRTEQGDSAMYLCASSLALGQPYQETQYFGPGTRLLVL.